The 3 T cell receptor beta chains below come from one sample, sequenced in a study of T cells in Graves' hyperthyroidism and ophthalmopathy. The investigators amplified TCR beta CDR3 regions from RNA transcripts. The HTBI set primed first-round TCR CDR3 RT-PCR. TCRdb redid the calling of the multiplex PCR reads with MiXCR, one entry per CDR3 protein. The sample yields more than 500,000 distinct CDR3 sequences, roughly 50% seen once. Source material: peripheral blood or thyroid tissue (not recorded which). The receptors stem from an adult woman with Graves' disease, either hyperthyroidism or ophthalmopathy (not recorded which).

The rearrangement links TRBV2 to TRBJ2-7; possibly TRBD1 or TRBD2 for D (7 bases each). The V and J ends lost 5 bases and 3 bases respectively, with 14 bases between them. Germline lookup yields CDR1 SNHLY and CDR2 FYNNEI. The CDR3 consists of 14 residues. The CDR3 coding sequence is TGTGCCAGCAGTTCCAGGGGGGGAGACTACGAGCAGTACTTC. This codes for CASSSRGGDYEQYF.

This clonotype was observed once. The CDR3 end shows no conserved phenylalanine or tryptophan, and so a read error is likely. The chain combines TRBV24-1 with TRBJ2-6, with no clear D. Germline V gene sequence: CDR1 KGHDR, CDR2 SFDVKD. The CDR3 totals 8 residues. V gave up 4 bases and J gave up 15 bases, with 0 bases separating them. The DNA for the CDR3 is TGTGCCACCAGTGACCTGACTAGC. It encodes CATSDLTS.

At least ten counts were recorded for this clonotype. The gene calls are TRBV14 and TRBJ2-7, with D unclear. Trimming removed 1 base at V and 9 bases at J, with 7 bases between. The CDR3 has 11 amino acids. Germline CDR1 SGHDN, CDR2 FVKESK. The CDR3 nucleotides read TGTGCCAGCAGCCAAGGGGTTGTGCAGTACTTC. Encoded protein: CASSQGVVQYF. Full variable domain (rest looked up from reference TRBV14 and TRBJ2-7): EAGVTQFPSHSVIEKGQTVTLRCDPISGHDNLYWYRRVMGKEIKFLLHFVKESKQDESGMPNNRFLAERTGGTYSTLKVQPAELEDSGVYFCASSQGVVQYFGPGTRLTVT.